Shown below are 21 T cell receptor beta chains from a single sample sequenced in a study of somatic mutations in cytotoxic T cells in rheumatoid arthritis. Some clones are missing from TCRdb's copy, which holds only in-frame ones; the method was immunoSEQ multiplex PCR. The sample lists fewer than 4,000 clones; approximately 88% were seen once. Sample: CD8+ T cells sorted from blood. These receptors originate from a man in his forties or fifties with rheumatoid arthritis.

The chain uses TRBV5-1 and TRBJ2-7; 9 bases line up with TRBD2. With 0 bases clipped from V and 6 bases from J, the junction kept 16 bases outside the gene matches. The germline V gene encodes CDR1 SGHRS and CDR2 YFSETQ. CDR3 size: 18 residues. Written as DNA, the CDR3 is TGCGCCAGCAGCTTGGGTCCTGGGGGCCTAGCGGGATGGAGCGAGCAGTACTTC. Translated, it gives CASSLGPGGLAGWSEQYF.

CDR3 nucleotide sequence: TGTGCCAGCAGCTTGAATTCAGGGGGTAATTCACCCCTCCACTTT. Protein sequence: CASSLNSGGNSPLHF. The gene calls are TRBV7-9 and TRBJ1-6, with TRBD1 identical over 7 bases. The length of the CDR3 is 15 residues. V gave up 3 bases and J gave up 6 bases; unmatched junction bases: 5. Germline CDR1 and CDR2: SEHNR and FQNEAQ (reference sequence).

In its sample, this clone was seen once. The V gene is TRBV4-2, the J gene TRBJ2-2; a weak D match, TRBD2 (6 bases). Trimming left V 0 bases short and J 1 base short, with 12 bases between. CDR3 length equals 17 residues. The germline V gene has CDR1 LGHNA and CDR2 YNFKEQ. The CDR3 reads CASSQESAEGNTGELFF. The CDR3 DNA is TGTGCCAGCAGCCAAGAGTCAGCGGAGGGGAACACCGGGGAGCTGTTTTTT.

The chain recombines TRBV7-9 with TRBJ1-1; D is unresolved. V shed 0 bases and J shed 6 bases, with 11 bases lying between them. This CDR3 spans 14 amino acids. Looked up from germline, CDR1 is SEHNR and CDR2 is FQNEAQ (reference sequence). For the CDR3, the DNA is TGTGCCAGCAGCTTAGCAGCCACGAAGCCTGAAGCTTTCTTT. Protein product: CASSLAATKPEAFF.

The rearrangement uses TRBV7-8 and TRBJ2-1; D gene unclear. Germline values: CDR1 SGHVS, CDR2 FQNEAQ. The CDR3 spans 14 residues. The V and J ends lost 2 bases and 8 bases respectively, with 13 bases between them. CDR3 amino acids: CASSLTSRVDEQFF. The CDR3 region has the DNA TGTGCCAGCAGCTTAACGTCCCGGGTCGATGAGCAGTTCTTC.

This sequence joins TRBV7-9 and TRBJ1-2; D is possibly TRBD1 (5 bases). CDR3 size: 12 residues. The ends were cut back, 3 bases at V and 6 bases at J, with 8 bases in the middle. CDR1 SEHNR and CDR2 FQNEAQ come from the germline V gene (reference sequence). In DNA form, the CDR3 reads TGTGCCAGCAGCTTGGGGGGAGATGGCTACACCTTC. This translates into CASSLGGDGYTF. Variable domain in full (rest from reference TRBV7-9 and TRBJ1-2): DTGVSQNPRHKITKRGQNVTFRCDPISEHNRLYWYRQTLGQGPEFLTYFQNEAQLEKSRLLSDRFSAERPKGSFSTLEIQRTEQGDSAMYLCASSLGGDGYTFGSGTRLTVV.

The chain links TRBV6-4 to TRBJ2-1; 7 bases agree with TRBD2. Germline CDR1 is MRHNA and CDR2 is SNTAGT. V dropped 0 bases and J dropped 8; count of bases not matched to a gene: 7. The CDR3 covers 15 residues. CDR3 sequence reads: CASSDSPGGRDEQFF. The CDR3, as DNA: TGTGCCAGCAGTGACTCCCCGGGAGGTAGAGATGAGCAGTTCTTC.

The V gene is TRBV28, the J gene TRBJ2-3, with D tentatively TRBD2 (5 bases). Trimming shortened V by 1 base and J by 0 bases, and 14 bases separated the two germline ends. Per the germline V gene, CDR1 is MDHEN and CDR2 is SYDVKM. This CDR3 is 17 amino acids long. The CDR3 DNA is TGTGCCAGCAGTTTATTCCCCCTGAGGGAAAGCACAGATACGCAGTATTTT. Its translation: CASSLFPLRESTDTQYF.

The chain has TRBV15 and TRBJ2-3; 8 positions agree with TRBD1. CDR1 is LNHNV and CDR2 is YYDKDF in the germline V gene (reference sequence). The CDR3 is 16 amino acids. The V gene end was trimmed by 4 bases and the J gene end by 4 bases; junction bases not matched to a gene: 10. The CDR3 nucleotides read TGTGCCACCAGCACCGAGCAGGGGGCTGATGCAGATACGCAGTATTTT. The encoded protein is CATSTEQGADADTQYF.

This clone occurred once. This chain connects TRBV21-1 to TRBJ2-6; the table's D call of TRBD1 was not tested on the DNA. TRBV21-1 is a pseudogene locus. CDR3 length: 18 amino acids. The chain's CDR3 is CANPTGDSPHSGANVLTF. The CDR3, as DNA: TGTGCCAACCCGACAGGAGATAGCCCTCACTCTGGGGCCAACGTCCTGACTTTC.

The V gene is TRBV19, the J gene TRBJ2-1, with D perhaps matching TRBD1 (5 bases). The V gene lost 2 bases and the J gene lost 2 bases, with 7 bases spanning the gap. This CDR3 has 14 amino acids. The germline V gene has CDR1 LNHDA and CDR2 SQIVND (reference sequence). CDR3 sequence (DNA): TGTGCCAGTAGTATAAGACAGACCTACAATGAGCAGTTCTTC. Translating gives CASSIRQTYNEQFF.

The V call is TRBV27, the J call TRBJ2-7, with D perhaps matching TRBD1 (6 bases). In germline, CDR1 is MNHEY, CDR2 SMNVEV (reference sequence). Trimming took off 5 bases at V and 1 base at J, with 18 bases between the two ends. The CDR3 runs to 16 residues. The CDR3 loop is CASSPTLTGYSYEQYF. The DNA of the CDR3 is TGTGCCAGCAGTCCCACCTTGACAGGATATTCCTACGAGCAGTACTTC.

The chain carries TRBV19 and TRBJ2-3, with TRBD2 identical over 10 bases. The CDR3 has 17 residues. The trim removed 1 base at V and 4 bases at J, leaving 8 bases unmatched. Germline loops: CDR1 LNHDA, CDR2 SQIVND (reference sequence). CDR3 in DNA: TGTGCCAGTAGTATAGGGACTAGCGGTACGGGGGCAGATACGCAGTATTTT. The encoded protein is CASSIGTSGTGADTQYF.

The chain recombines TRBV7-2 with TRBJ2-3; 10 nucleotides agree with TRBD2. Trimming cost V 5 bases and J 3 bases; bases outside gene matches: 8. The CDR3 contains 16 residues. Germline CDR1 SGHTA, CDR2 FQGNSA. CDR3 nucleotides: TGTGCCAGCAGCCCCTTGTGGGGACTAGCGACAGATACGCAGTATTTT. This translates into CASSPLWGLATDTQYF.

The V and J genes are TRBV6-1 and TRBJ2-7; tentative D call: TRBD1 (6 bases). CDR3 size: 12 residues. Trimming stripped 6 bases from V and 5 bases from J, with 11 bases between. The V gene's germline CDR1 is MNHNS and CDR2 SASEGT. CDR3 region: CASRLGGHEQYF. CDR3 bases: TGTGCCAGCAGGCTAGGGGGTCACGAGCAGTACTTC.

The chain recombines TRBV19 with TRBJ2-5, with 8 nucleotides matching TRBD2. This CDR3 has 12 residues. Trimming cost V 6 bases and J 4 bases; bases outside gene matches: 1. Per germline, CDR1 LNHDA and CDR2 SQIVND (reference sequence). The CDR3 DNA sequence: TGTGCCAGTAGGCTAGCGGGAGAGACCCAGTACTTC. Translation: CASRLAGETQYF.

This rearrangement joins TRBV7-2 to TRBJ1-1, with TRBD1 identical over 7 bases. This CDR3 has 15 residues. Germline trimming cut 4 bases from V and 0 bases from J; bases unmatched to any gene: 5. Germline CDR1 and CDR2: SGHTA and FQGNSA. The CDR3 loop reads CASSYKGQLNTEAFF. The CDR3 DNA reads TGTGCCAGCAGCTACAAGGGACAGTTGAACACTGAAGCTTTCTTT.

The rearrangement joins TRBV7-2 to TRBJ2-7; tentative D call: TRBD1 (6 bases). This CDR3 is built from 15 residues. V was shortened by 4 bases and J by 0 bases, with 13 bases between the two germline ends. From germline, CDR1 is SGHTA and CDR2 FQGNSA. The CDR3 loop reads CASSSIWGHSYEQYF. The CDR3 DNA reads TGTGCCAGCAGCTCCATTTGGGGGCACTCCTACGAGCAGTACTTC.

Worth noting for this clone: Other DNA sequences in the same sample also yield this CDR3. The chain has TRBV15 and TRBJ1-1; the D gene is possibly TRBD1 (5 bases). The CDR3 runs 16 residues. Germline loops: CDR1 LNHNV, CDR2 YYDKDF (reference sequence). Deletions cut 0 bases from V and 0 bases from J, with 11 bases between. The chain's CDR3 is CATSRDLGTLNTEAFF. For the CDR3, the DNA is TGTGCCACCAGCAGAGATCTGGGGACTTTGAACACTGAAGCTTTCTTT. Drawing the rest from reference TRBV15 and TRBJ1-1, the complete variable domain is DAMVIQNPRYQVTQFGKPVTLSCSQTLNHNVMYWYQQKSSQAPKLLFHYYDKDFNNEADTPDNFQSRRPNTSFCFLDIRSPGLGDTAMYLCATSRDLGTLNTEAFFGQGTRLTVV.

This rearrangement joins TRBV19 to TRBJ2-1, with 7 bases fitting TRBD2. The CDR3 is 16 amino acids. CDR1 and CDR2 (germline): LNHDA, SQIVND (reference sequence). Germline trimming cut 10 bases from V and 3 bases from J; bases unmatched to any gene: 15. The CDR3 nucleotides read TGTGCCACGTCTCCAACCAGCGGGAACCTCTACAATGAGCAGTTCTTC. It codes for CATSPTSGNLYNEQFF.

This clone has just a few counts. The rearrangement uses TRBV30 and TRBJ1-1; the D is unclear. The CDR3 loop spans 11 amino acids. V was clipped by 3 bases and J by 8 bases, with 10 bases between them. Per germline, CDR1 GTSNPN and CDR2 SVGIG (reference sequence). This CDR3 reads CAWRFTGEAFF. CDR3 bases: TGTGCCTGGAGGTTCACGGGGGAAGCTTTCTTT.